This T cell receptor beta chain was captured in a study of shared clonotypes between healthy human individuals. Whole-study context: Donors consisted of two women and a few men between 18 and 49. Study findings and constraints: The rarefaction results pointed to incomplete sorted-subset sequencing despite large depth.

To note about this clone: The antigen is not known.

Clones were read by immunoSEQ multiplex PCR, and TCRdb kept only the in-frame ones, dropping some. The table shows millions of clones, with 85% to 95% occurring only once. Germline assignment: CDR1 MNHEY and CDR2 SVGAGI. V was clipped by 2 bases and J by 4 bases, with 8 bases between them. This CDR3 spans 13 amino acids. It was CD45RO-negative cells, positively selected for CCR7, that made up naive CD8 cells, with terminally differentiated effector memory CD45RA+ cells excluded. The V gene is TRBV6-5, the J gene TRBJ1-1; D unresolved. Specimen: naive CD8+ T cells sorted from blood. This sequence was found in a man in his late teens or twenties in good health. In DNA form, the CDR3 reads TGTGCCAGCAGTTACATGGGATCCACTGAAGCTTTCTTT. It specifies CASSYMGSTEAFF.